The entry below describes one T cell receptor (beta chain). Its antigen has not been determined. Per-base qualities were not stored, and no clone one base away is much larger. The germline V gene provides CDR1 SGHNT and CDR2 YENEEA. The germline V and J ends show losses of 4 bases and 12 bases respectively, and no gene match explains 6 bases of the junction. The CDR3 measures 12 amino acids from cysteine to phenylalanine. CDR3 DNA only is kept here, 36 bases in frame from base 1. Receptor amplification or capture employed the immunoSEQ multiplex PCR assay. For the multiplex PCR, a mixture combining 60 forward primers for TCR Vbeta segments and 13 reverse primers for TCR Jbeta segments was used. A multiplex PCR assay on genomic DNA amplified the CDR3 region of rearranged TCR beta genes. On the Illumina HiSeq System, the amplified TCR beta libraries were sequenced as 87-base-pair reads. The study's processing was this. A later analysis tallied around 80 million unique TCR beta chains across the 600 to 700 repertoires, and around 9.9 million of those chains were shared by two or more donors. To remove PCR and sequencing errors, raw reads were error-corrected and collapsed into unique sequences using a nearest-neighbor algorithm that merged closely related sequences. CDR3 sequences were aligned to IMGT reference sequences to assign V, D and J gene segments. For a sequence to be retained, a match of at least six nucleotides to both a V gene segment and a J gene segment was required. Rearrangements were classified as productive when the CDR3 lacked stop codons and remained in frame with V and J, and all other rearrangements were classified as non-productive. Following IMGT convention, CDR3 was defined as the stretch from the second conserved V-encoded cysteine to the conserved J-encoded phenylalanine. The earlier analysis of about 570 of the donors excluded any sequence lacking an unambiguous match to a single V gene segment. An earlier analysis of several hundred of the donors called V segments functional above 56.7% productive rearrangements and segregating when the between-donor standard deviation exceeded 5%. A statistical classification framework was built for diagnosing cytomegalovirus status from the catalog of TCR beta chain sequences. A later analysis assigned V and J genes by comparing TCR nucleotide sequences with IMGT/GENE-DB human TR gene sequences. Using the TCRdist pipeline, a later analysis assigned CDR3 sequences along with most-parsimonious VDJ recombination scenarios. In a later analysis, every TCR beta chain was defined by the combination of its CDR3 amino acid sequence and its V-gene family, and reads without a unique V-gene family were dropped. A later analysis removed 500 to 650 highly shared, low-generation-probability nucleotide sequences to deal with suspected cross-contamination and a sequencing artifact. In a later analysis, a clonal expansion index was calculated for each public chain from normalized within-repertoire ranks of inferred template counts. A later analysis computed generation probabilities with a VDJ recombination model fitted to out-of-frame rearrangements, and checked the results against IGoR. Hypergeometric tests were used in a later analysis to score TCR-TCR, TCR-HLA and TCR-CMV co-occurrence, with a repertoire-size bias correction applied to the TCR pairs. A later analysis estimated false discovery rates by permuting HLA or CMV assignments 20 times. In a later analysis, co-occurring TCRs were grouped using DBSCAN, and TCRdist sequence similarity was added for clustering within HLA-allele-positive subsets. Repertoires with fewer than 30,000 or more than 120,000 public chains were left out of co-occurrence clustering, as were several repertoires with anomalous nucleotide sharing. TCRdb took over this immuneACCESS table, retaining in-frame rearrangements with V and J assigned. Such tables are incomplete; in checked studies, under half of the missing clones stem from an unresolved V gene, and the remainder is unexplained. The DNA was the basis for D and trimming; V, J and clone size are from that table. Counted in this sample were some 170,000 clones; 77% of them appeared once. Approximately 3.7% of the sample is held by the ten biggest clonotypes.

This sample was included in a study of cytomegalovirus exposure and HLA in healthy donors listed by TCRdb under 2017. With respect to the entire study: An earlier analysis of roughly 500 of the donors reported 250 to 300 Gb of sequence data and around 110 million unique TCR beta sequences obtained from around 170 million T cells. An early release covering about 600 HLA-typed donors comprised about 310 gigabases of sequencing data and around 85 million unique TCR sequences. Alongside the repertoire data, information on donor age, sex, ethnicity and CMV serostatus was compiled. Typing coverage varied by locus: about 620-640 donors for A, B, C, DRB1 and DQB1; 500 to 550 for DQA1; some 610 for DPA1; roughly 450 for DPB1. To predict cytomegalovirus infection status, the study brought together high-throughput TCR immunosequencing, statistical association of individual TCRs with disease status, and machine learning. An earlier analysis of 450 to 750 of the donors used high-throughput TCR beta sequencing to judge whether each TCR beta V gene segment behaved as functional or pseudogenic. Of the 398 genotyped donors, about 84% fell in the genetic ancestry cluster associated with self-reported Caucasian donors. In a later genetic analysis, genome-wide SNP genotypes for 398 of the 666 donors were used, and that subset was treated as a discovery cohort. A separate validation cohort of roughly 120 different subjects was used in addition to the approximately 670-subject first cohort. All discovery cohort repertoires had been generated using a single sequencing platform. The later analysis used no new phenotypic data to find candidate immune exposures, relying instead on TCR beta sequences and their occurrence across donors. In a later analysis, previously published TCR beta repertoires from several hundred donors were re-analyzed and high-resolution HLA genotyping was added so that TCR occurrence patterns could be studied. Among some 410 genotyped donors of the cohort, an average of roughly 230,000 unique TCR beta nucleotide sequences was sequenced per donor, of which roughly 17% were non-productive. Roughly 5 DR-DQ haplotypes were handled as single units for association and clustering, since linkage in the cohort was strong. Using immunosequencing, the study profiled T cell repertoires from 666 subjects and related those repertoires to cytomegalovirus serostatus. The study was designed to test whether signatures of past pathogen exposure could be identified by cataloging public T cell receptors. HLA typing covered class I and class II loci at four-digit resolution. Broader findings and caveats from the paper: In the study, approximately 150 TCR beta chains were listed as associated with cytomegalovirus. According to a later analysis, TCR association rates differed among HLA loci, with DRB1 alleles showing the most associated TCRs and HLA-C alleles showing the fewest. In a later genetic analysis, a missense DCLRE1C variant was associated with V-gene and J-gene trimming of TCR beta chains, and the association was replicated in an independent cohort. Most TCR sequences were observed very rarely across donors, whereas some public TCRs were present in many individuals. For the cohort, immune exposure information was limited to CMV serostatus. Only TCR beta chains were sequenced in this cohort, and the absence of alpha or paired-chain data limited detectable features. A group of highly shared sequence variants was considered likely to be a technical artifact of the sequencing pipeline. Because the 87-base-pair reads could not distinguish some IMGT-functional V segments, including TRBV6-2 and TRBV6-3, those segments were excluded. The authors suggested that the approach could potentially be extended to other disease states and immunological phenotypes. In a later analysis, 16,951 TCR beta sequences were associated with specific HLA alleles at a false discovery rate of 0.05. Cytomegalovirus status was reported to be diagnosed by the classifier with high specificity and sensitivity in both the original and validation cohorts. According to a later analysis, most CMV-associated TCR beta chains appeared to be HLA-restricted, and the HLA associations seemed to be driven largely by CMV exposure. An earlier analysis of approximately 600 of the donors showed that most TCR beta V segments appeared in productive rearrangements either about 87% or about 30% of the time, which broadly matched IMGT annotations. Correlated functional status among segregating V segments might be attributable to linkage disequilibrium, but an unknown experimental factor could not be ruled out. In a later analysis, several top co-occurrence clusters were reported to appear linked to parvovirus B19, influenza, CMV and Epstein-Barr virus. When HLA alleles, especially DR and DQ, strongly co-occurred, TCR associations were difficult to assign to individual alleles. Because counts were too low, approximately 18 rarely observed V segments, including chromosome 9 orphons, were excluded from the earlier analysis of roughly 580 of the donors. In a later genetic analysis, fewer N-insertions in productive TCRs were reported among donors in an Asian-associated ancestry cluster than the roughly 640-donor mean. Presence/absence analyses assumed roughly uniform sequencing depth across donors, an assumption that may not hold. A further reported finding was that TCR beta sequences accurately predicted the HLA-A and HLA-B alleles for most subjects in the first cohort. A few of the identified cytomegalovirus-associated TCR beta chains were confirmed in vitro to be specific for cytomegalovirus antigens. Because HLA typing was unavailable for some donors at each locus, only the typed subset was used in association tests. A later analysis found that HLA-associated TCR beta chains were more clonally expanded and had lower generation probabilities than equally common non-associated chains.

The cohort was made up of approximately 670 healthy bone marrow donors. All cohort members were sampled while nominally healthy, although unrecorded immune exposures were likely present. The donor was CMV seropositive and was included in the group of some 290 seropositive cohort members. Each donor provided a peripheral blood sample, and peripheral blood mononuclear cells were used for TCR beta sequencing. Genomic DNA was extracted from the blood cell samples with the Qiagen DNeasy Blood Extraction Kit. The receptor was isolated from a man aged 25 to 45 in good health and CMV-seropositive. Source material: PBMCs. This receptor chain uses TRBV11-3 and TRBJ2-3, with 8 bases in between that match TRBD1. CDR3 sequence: CASSSDRVIQYF. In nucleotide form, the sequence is TGTGCCAGCAGCTCGGACAGGGTAATTCAGTATTTT.